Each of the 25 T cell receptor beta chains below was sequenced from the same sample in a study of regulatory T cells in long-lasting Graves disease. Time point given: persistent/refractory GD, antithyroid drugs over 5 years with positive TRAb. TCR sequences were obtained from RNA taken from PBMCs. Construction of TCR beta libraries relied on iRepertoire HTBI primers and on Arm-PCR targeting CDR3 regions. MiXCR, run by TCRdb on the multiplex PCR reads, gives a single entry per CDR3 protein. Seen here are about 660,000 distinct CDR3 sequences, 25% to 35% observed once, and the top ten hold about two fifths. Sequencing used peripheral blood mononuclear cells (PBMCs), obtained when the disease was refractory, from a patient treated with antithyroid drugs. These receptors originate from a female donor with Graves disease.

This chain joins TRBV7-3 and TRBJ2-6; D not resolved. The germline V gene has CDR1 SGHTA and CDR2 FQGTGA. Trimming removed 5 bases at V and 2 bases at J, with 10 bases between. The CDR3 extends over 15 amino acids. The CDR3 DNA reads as TGTGCCAGCAGCCGGATGGATACTGGGGCCAACGTCCTGACTTTC. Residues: CASSRMDTGANVLTF.

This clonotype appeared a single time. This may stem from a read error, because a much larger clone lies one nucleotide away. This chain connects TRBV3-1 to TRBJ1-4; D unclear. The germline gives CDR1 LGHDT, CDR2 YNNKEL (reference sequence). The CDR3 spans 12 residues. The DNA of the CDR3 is TGTGCCAGCAGCCAAGATCTGGGCGCGCGCCCATTT. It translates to CASSQDLGARPF.

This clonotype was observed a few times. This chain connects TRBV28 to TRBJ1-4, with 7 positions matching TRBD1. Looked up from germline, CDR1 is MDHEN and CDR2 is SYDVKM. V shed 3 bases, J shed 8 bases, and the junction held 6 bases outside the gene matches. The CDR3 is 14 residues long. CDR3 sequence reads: CASSLEGGWEKLFF. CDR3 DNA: TGTGCCAGCAGTTTGGAAGGGGGCTGGGAAAAACTGTTTTTT.

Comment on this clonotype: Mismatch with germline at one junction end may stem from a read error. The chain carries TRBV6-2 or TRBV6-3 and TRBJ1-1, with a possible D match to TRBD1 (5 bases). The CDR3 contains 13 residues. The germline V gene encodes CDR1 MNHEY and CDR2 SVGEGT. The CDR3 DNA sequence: TGTGCCAGCAATTACGACAGGAACACTGAAGCTTTCTTT. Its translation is CASNYDRNTEAFF.

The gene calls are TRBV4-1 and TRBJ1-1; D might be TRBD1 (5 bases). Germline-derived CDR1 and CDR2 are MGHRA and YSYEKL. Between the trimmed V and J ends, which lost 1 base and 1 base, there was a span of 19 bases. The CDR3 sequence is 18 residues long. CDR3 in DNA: TGCGCCAGCAGCCAAGCCCTGGCGGGGGGGACGAAGAACACTGAAGCTTTCTTT. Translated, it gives CASSQALAGGTKNTEAFF.

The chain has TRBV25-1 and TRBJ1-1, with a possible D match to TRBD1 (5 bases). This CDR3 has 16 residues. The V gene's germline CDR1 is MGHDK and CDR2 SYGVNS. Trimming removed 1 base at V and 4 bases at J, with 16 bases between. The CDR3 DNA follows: TGTGCCAGCAGTGAATCGTGGGGGGAGGTAAGCACTGAAGCTTTCTTT. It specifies CASSESWGEVSTEAFF.

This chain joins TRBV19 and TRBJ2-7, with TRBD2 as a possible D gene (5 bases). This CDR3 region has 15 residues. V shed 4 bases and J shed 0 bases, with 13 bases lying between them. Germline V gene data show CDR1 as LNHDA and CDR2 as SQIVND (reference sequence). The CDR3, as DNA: TGTGCCAGTAGTACTCGCGGGTTCCCCTCCTACGAGCAGTACTTC. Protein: CASSTRGFPSYEQYF. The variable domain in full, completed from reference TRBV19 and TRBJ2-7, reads DGGITQSPKYLFRKEGQNVTLSCEQNLNHDAMYWYRQDPGQGLRLIYYSQIVNDFQKGDIAEGYSVSREKKESFPLTVTSAQKNPTAFYLCASSTRGFPSYEQYFGPGTRLTVT.

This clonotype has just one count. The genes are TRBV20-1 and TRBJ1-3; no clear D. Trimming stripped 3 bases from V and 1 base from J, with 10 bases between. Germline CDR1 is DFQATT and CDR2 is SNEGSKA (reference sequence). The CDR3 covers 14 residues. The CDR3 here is CSASPRRSGNTIYF. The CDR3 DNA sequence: TGCAGTGCTAGCCCCCGCAGGTCTGGAAACACCATATATTTT.

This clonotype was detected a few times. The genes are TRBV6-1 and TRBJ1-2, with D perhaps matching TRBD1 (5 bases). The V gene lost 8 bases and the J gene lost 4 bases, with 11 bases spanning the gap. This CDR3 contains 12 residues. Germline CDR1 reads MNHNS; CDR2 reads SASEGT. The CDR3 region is CASQGGTYGYTF. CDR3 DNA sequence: TGTGCCAGCCAGGGCGGGACCTATGGCTACACCTTC.

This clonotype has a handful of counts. CDR3 sequence (DNA): TGCAGTGCTAGCTGGGACAGGGACGAAAAACTGTTTTTT. Residues: CSASWDRDEKLFF. The V call is TRBV20-1, the J call TRBJ1-4, with 9 bases lining up with TRBD1. The CDR3 spans 13 residues. Germline CDR1 is DFQATT and CDR2 is SNEGSKA (reference sequence). V was clipped by 3 bases and J by 8 bases; unmatched bases: 4.

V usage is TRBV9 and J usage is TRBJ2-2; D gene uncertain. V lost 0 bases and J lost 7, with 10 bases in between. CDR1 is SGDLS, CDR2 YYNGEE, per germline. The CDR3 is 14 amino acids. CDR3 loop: CASSVGYPVGELFF. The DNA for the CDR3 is TGTGCCAGCAGCGTAGGTTATCCAGTCGGGGAGCTGTTTTTT.

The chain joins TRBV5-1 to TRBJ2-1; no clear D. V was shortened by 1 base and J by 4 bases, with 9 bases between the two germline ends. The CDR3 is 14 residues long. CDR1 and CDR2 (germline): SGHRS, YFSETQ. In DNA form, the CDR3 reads TGCGCCAGCAGCTTGTCGTCTATTTACAATGAGCAGTTCTTC. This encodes CASSLSSIYNEQFF.

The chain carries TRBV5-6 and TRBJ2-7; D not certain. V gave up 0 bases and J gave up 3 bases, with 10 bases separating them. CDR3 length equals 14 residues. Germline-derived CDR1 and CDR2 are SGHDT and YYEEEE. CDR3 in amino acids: CASSLGVDLYEQYF. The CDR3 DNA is TGTGCCAGCAGCTTGGGGGTTGACCTCTACGAGCAGTACTTC. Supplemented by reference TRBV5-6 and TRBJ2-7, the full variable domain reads DAGVTQSPTHLIKTRGQQVTLRCSPKSGHDTVSWYQQALGQGPQFIFQYYEEEERQRGNFPDRFSGHQFPNYSSELNVNALLLGDSALYLCASSLGVDLYEQYFGPGTRLTVT.

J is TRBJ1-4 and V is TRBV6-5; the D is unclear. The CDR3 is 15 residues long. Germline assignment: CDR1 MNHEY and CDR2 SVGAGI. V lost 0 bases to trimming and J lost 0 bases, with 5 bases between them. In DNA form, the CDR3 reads TGTGCCAGCAGTTACTCAGCATCAACTAATGAAAAACTGTTTTTT. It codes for CASSYSASTNEKLFF.

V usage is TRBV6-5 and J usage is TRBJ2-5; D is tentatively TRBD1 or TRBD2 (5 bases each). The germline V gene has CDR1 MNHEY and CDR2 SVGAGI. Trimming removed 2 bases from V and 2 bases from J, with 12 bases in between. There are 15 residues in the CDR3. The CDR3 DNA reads TGTGCCAGCAGTTACCGGGGCGGCGGTCAAGAGACCCAGTACTTC. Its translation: CASSYRGGGQETQYF.

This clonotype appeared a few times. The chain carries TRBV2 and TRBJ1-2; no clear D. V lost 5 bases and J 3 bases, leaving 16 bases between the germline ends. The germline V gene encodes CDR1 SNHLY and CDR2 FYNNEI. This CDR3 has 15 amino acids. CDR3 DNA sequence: TGTGCCAGCAGTCCATCGGACCGAATTGACTATGGCTACACCTTC. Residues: CASSPSDRIDYGYTF.

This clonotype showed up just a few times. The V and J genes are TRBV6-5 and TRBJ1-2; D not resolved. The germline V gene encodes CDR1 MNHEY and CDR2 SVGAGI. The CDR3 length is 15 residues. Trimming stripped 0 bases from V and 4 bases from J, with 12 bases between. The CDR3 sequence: CASSYSRTGSYGYTF. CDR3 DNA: TGTGCCAGCAGTTACTCCCGGACGGGGTCCTATGGCTACACCTTC.

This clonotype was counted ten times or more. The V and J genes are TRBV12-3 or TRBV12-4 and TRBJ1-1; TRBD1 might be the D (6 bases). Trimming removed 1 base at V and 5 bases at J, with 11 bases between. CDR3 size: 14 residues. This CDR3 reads CASSLGAGETEAFF. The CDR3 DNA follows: TGTGCCAGCAGTTTAGGAGCAGGGGAAACTGAAGCTTTCTTT.

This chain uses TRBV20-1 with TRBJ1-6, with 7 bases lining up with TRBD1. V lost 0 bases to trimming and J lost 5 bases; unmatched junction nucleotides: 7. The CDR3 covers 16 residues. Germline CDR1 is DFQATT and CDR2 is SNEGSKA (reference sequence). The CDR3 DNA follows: TGCAGTGCTAGAGATATCTGGGACAGCCATAATTCACCCCTCCACTTT. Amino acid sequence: CSARDIWDSHNSPLHF.

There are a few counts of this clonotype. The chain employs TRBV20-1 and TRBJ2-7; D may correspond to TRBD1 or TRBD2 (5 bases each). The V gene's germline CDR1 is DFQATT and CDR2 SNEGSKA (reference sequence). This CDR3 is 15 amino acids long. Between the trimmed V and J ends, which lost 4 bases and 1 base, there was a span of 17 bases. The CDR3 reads CSAKDPGRASYEQYF. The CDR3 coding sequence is TGCAGTGCTAAAGACCCGGGACGGGCTTCCTACGAGCAGTACTTC.

The CDR3 is CASSPTGTGYYEQYF. As DNA, the CDR3 is TGTGCCAGCAGCCCTACAGGGACAGGCTACTACGAGCAGTACTTC. This rearrangement joins TRBV7-9 to TRBJ2-7; 8 bases agree with TRBD1. Germline V CDR1 and CDR2: SEHNR, FQNEAQ (reference sequence). This CDR3 spans 15 amino acids. The junction had 9 bases not matched to a gene; V was cut back by 5 bases and J by 3 bases. Supplemented by reference TRBV7-9 and TRBJ2-7, the full variable domain reads DTGVSQNPRHKITKRGQNVTFRCDPISEHNRLYWYRQTLGQGPEFLTYFQNEAQLEKSRLLSDRFSAERPKGSFSTLEIQRTEQGDSAMYLCASSPTGTGYYEQYFGPGTRLTVT.

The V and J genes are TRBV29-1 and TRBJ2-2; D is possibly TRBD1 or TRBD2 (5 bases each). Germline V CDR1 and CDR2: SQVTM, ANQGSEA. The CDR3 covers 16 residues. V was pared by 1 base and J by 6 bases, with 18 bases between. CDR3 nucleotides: TGCAGCGTTGAAGGGCCCGGCCAACGGGACGCCGGGGAGCTGTTTTTT. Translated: CSVEGPGQRDAGELFF.

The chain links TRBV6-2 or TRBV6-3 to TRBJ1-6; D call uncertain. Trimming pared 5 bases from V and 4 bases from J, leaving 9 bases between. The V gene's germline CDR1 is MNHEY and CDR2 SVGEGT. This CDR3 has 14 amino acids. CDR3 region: CASSGRSYNSPLHF. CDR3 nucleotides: TGTGCCAGCAGTGGACGGTCTTATAATTCACCCCTCCACTTT.

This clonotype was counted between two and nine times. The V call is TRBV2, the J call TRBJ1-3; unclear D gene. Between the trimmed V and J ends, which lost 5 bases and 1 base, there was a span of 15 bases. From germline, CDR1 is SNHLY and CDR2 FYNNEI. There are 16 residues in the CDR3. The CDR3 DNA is TGTGCCAGCAGTACTCCGGGCCTCAATTCTGGAAACACCATATATTTT. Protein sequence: CASSTPGLNSGNTIYF.

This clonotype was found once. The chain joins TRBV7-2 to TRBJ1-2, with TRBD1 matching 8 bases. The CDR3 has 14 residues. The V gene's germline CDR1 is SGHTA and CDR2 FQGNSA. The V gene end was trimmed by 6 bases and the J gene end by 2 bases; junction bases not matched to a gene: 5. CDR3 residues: CASSTTGANYGYTF. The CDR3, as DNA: TGTGCCAGCAGTACGACAGGGGCGAACTATGGCTACACCTTC.